This entry lists 7 T cell receptor beta chains sequenced from one sample in a study of response to subunit inactivated influenza vaccine. One entry per CDR3 protein, called by TCRdb with MiXCR from the RT-PCR reads. The top ten clones hold roughly 10% of a sample with some 800,000 distinct CDR3 sequences, roughly 20% of them seen once. The source was PBMCs from blood, collected 5 days after vaccination. Receptor source: a man aged 50 to 59 who received an inactivated influenza vaccine.

The chain links TRBV20-1 to TRBJ2-1; D is undetermined. Germline V gene data show CDR1 as DFQATT and CDR2 as SNEGSKA (reference sequence). With 1 base removed from V and 0 bases from J, the gap between germline ends came to 10 bases. The CDR3 runs 15 residues. The CDR3 DNA sequence: TGCAGTGCTAGAGTACTTGGTAGCTCCTACAATGAGCAGTTCTTC. Encoded protein: CSARVLGSSYNEQFF.

This clonotype was detected many times. The CDR3 coding sequence is TGTGCCAGCAGTGCCCGGATCGGGACTAGCGGCACTAGGGAGCAGTACTTC. It translates to CASSARIGTSGTREQYF. The chain employs TRBV6-1 and TRBJ2-7; TRBD2 agrees at 11 bases. Germline CDR1 is MNHNS and CDR2 is SASEGT. Losses at the gene ends were 4 bases for V and 7 bases for J; bases not matched to a gene: 15. The CDR3 totals 17 residues.

This clonotype occurred a few times. The chain has TRBV12-3 or TRBV12-4 and TRBJ1-2; 8 nucleotides line up with TRBD1. Unmatched junction bases numbered 9, after V lost 4 bases and J lost 8 bases. The CDR3 spans 14 residues. The CDR3 region is CASSSSDRVGGYTF. The CDR3 DNA sequence: TGTGCCAGCAGTTCCTCGGACAGGGTGGGGGGCTACACCTTC.

This clonotype has just a few counts. The chain links TRBV5-6 to TRBJ2-4; D not resolved. The CDR3 length is 16 residues. CDR1 and CDR2 from the germline V gene are SGHDT and YYEEEE. V was cut by 2 bases and J by 2 bases, with 14 bases left in between. CDR3 bases: TGTGCCAGCAGCTTTACCTTGACCAACTCCAAAAACATTCAGTACTTC. It yields the protein CASSFTLTNSKNIQYF.

This clonotype has a handful of counts. CDR3 protein: CASSVGSVVGNEQFF. The CDR3 region has the DNA TGTGCCAGCAGCGTAGGATCGGTAGTCGGCAATGAGCAGTTCTTC. This chain links TRBV9 with TRBJ2-1; D gene ambiguous. This CDR3 has 15 amino acids. Trimming removed 0 bases at V and 6 bases at J, with 13 bases between. The germline CDR1 and CDR2 sequences are SGDLS and YYNGEE.

CDR3 nucleotide sequence: TGTGCCAGCAGCTTTCGAGCGGCTCCCCTCCACTTT. This translates into CASSFRAAPLHF. This chain uses TRBV11-2 with TRBJ1-6; D remains ambiguous. Per the germline V gene, CDR1 is SGHAT and CDR2 is FQNNGV. Deletions cut 3 bases from V and 13 bases from J, with 10 bases between. There are 12 residues in the CDR3.

This clonotype was seen more than once but under ten times. A read error may account for a junction end that differs from germline. The chain combines TRBV12-3 or TRBV12-4 with TRBJ1-1; D uncertain. This CDR3 is built from 13 residues. The CDR3, as DNA: TGTGCCAGCATTTTATGGGGGAACACTGAAGCTTTCTTT. Its protein product is CASILWGNTEAFF.